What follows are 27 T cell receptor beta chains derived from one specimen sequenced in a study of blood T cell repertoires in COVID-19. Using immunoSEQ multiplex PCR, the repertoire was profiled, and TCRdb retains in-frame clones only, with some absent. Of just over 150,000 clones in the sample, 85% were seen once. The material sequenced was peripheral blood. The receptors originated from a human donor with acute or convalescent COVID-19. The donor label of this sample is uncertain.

The DNA of the CDR3 is TGTGCCAGCTCAAAACCTAGCGGCCAAGAGAGTAATGAGCAGTTCTTC. Residues: CASSKPSGQESNEQFF. The rearrangement uses TRBV18 and TRBJ2-1; 7 bases match TRBD2. This CDR3 spans 16 amino acids. The V and J ends lost 5 bases and 7 bases, in that order; junction bases with no gene match: 14. Germline V gene lookup returns CDR1 KGHSH and CDR2 LQKENI.

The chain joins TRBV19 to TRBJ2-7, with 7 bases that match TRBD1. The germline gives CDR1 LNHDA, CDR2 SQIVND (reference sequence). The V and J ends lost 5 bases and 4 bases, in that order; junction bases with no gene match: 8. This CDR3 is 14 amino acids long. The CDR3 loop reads CASSAVGGAYEQYF. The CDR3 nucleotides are TGTGCCAGTAGTGCAGTAGGGGGCGCGTACGAGCAGTACTTC.

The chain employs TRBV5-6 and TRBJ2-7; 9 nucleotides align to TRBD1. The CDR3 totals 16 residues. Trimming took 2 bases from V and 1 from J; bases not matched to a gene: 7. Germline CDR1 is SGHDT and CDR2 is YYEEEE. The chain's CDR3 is CASSLNGQGRSYEQYF. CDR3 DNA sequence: TGTGCCAGCAGCTTAAACGGACAGGGGAGGTCCTACGAGCAGTACTTC.

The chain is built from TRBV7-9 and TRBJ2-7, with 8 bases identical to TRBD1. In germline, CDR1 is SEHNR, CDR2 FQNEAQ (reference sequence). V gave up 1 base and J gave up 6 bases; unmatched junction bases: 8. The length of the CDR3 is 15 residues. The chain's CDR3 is CASSLERQGASEQYF. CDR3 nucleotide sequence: TGTGCCAGCAGCTTAGAACGGCAGGGGGCTAGCGAGCAGTACTTC.

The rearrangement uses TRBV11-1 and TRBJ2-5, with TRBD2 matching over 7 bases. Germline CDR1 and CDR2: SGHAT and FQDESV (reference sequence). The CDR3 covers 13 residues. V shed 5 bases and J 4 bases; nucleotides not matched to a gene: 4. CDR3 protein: CASSNSGGETQYF. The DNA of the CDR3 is TGTGCCAGCAGCAACTCGGGAGGAGAGACCCAGTACTTC. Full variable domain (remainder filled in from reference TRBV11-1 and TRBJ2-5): EAEVAQSPRYKITEKSQAVAFWCDPISGHATLYWYRQILGQGPELLVQFQDESVVDDSQLPKDRFSAERLKGVDSTLKIQPAELGDSAMYLCASSNSGGETQYFGPGTRLLVL.

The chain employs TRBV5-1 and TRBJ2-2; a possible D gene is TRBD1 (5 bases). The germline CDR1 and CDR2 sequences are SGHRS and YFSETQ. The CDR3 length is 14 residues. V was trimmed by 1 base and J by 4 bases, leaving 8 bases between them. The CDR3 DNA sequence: TGCGCCAGCAGCTTGACGACAGTCACCGGGGAGCTGTTTTTT. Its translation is CASSLTTVTGELFF.

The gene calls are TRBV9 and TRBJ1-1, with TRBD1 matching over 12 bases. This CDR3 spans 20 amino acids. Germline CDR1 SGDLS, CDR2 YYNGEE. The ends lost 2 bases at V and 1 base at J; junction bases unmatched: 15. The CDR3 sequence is CASSVPSGDRGRGTNTEAFF. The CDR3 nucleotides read TGTGCCAGCAGCGTCCCTTCTGGGGACAGGGGGCGCGGGACGAACACTGAAGCTTTCTTT.

CDR3 bases: TGTGCCAGCAGTTACAGGTCCTACGGACAGGGGTATGGCTACACCTTC. Amino acids: CASSYRSYGQGYGYTF. J is TRBJ1-2 and V is TRBV6-5; TRBD1 matches 9 bases. Unmatched junction bases numbered 9, after V lost 2 bases and J lost 5 bases. The CDR3 extends over 16 amino acids. CDR1 is MNHEY and CDR2 is SVGAGI in the germline V gene.

In nucleotides, the CDR3 is TGTGCCTGGAGTTACCTGGGACAGGGGCAGAATGAAGCTTTCTTT. Residues: CAWSYLGQGQNEAFF. V and J are TRBV30 and TRBJ1-1; TRBD1 agrees at 10 bases. Looked up from germline, CDR1 is GTSNPN and CDR2 is SVGIG (reference sequence). V lost 2 bases and J lost 7; bases outside the gene matches: 10. This CDR3 comprises 15 residues.

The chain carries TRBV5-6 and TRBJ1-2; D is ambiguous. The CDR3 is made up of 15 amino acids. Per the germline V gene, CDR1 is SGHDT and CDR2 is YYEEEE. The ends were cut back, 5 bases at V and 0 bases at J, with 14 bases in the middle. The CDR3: CASRIDYASNYGYTF. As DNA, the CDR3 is TGTGCCAGCAGAATAGACTACGCCTCTAACTATGGCTACACCTTC. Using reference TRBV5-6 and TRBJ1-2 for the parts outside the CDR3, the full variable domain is DAGVTQSPTHLIKTRGQQVTLRCSPKSGHDTVSWYQQALGQGPQFIFQYYEEEERQRGNFPDRFSGHQFPNYSSELNVNALLLGDSALYLCASRIDYASNYGYTFGSGTRLTVV.

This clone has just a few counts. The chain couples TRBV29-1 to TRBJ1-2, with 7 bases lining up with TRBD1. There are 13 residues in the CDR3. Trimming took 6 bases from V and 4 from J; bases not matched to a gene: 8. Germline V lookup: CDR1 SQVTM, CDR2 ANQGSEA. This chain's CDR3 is CSVATGVGYGYTF. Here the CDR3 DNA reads TGCAGCGTGGCCACAGGGGTTGGCTATGGCTACACCTTC.

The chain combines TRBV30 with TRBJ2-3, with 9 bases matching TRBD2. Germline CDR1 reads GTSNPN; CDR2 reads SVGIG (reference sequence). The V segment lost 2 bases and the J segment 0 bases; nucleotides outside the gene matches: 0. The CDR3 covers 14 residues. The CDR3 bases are TGTGCCTGGAGTAGCGGGGGGAGCACAGATACGCAGTATTTT. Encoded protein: CAWSSGGSTDTQYF.

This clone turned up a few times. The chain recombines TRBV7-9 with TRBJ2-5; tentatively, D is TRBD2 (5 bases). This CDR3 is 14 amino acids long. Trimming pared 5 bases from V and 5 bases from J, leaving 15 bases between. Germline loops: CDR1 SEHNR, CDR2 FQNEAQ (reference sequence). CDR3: CASSTKLPGETQYF. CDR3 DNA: TGTGCCAGCAGCACCAAGCTACCGGGGGAGACCCAGTACTTC.

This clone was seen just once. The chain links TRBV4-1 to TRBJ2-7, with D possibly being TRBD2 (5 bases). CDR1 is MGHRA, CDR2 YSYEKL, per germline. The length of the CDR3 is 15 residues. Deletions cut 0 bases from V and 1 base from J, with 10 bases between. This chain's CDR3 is CASSQEASRSYEQYF. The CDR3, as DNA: TGCGCCAGCAGCCAAGAAGCTAGCAGATCCTACGAGCAGTACTTC.

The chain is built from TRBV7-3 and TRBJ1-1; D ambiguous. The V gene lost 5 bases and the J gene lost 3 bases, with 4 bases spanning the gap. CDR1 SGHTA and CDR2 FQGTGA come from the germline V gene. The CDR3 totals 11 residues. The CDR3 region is CASSQDTEAFF. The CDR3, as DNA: TGTGCCAGCAGCCAGGACACTGAAGCTTTCTTT.

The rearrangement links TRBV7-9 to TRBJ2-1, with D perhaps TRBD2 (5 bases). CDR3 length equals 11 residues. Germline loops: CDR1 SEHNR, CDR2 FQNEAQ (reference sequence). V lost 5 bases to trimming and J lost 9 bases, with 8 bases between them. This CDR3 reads CASSPGSEQFF. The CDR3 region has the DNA TGTGCCAGCAGCCCGGGGAGTGAGCAGTTCTTC.

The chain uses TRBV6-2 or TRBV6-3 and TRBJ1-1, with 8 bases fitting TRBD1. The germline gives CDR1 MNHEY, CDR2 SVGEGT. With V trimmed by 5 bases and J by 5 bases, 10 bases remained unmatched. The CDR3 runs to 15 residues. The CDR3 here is CASSKPTGEKTEAFF. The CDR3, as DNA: TGTGCCAGCAGTAAACCGACAGGGGAGAAAACTGAAGCTTTCTTT.

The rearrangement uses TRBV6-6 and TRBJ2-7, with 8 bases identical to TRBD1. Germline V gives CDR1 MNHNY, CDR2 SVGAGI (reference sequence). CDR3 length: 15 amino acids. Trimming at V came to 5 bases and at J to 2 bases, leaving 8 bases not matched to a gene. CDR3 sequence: CASSPNRGDTYEQYF. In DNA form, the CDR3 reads TGTGCCAGCAGTCCTAACAGGGGGGACACCTACGAGCAGTACTTC.

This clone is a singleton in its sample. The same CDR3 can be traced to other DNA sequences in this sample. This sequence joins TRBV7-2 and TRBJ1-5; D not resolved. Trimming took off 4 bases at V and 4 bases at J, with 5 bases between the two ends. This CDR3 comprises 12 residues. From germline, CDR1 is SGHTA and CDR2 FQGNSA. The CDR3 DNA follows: TGTGCCAGCAGCTCTTATAATCAGCCCCAGCATTTT. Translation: CASSSYNQPQHF.

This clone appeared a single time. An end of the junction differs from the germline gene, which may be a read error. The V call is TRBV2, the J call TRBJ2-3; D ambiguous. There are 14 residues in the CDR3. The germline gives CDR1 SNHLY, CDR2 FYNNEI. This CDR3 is CASSEVRSKDTQYF. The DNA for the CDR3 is TGTGCCAGCAGTGAAGTCCGGAGCAAAGATACGCAGTATTTT.

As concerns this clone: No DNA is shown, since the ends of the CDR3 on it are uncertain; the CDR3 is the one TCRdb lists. This chain's CDR3 is CASSSSERGNQPQHF. The V and J genes are TRBV6-2 or TRBV6-3 and TRBJ1-5. CDR1 and CDR2 from the germline V gene are MNHEY and SVGEGT. The CDR3 is 15 amino acids long, termini counted.

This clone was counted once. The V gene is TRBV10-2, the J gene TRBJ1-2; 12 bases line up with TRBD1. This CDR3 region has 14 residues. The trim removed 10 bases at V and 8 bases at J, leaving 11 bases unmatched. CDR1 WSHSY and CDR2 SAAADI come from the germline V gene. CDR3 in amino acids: CATWAGTGGEGYTF. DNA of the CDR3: TGCGCCACCTGGGCAGGGACAGGGGGCGAAGGCTACACCTTC.

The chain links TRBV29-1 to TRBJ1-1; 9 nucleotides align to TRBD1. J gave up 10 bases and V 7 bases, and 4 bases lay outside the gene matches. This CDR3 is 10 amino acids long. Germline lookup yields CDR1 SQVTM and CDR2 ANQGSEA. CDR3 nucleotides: TGCAGCGGGGACAGGGACGGAGCTTTCTTT. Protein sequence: CSGDRDGAFF.

The CDR3 loop reads CASLAGNTGELFF. DNA of the CDR3: TGTGCCAGCCTGGCAGGGAACACCGGGGAGCTGTTTTTT. The chain joins TRBV5-4 to TRBJ2-2; D call uncertain. CDR3 length equals 13 residues. The ends were cut back, 7 bases at V and 1 base at J, with 8 bases in the middle. Germline CDR1 SGHNT, CDR2 YYREEE (reference sequence). Supplemented by reference TRBV5-4 and TRBJ2-2, the full variable domain reads ETGVTQSPTHLIKTRGQQVTLRCSSQSGHNTVSWYQQALGQGPQFIFQYYREEENGRGNFPPRFSGLQFPNYSSELNVNALELDDSALYLCASLAGNTGELFFGEGSRLTVL.

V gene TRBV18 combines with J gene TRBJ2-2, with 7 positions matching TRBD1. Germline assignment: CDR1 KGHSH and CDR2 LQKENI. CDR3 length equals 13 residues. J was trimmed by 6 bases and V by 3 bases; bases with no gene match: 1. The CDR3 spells CASSPTGPGELFF. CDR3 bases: TGTGCCAGCTCACCGACAGGGCCCGGGGAGCTGTTTTTT.

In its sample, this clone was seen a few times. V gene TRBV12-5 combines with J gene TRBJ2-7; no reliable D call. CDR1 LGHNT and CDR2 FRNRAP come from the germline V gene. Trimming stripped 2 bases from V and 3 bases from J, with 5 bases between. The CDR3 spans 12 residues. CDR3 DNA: TGTGCTAGTGGTTTGCCCCACTACGAGCAGTACTTC. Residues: CASGLPHYEQYF.

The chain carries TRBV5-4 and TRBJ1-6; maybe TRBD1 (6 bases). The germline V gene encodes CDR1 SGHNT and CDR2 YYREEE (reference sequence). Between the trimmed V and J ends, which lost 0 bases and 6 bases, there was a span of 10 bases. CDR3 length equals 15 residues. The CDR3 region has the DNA TGTGCCAGCAGCTTGGATCAGGGGCGTAATTCACCCCTCCACTTT. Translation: CASSLDQGRNSPLHF.